The 17 T cell receptor beta chains presented below share a single source sample, sequenced in a study of blood T cell repertoires in COVID-19. Sequencing was performed with immunoSEQ multiplex PCR; in TCRdb, only in-frame clones are kept and a portion is missing. The table has more than 150,000 clones, 75% to 90% seen once. Sequenced input: peripheral blood. The receptors here all came from a woman aged 40 to 50 with acute or convalescent COVID-19.

The V and J genes are TRBV3-1 (or the pseudogene TRBV3-2) and TRBJ2-7; no firm D call. The germline gives CDR1 LGHDT, CDR2 YNNKEL (reference sequence). This CDR3 is 13 amino acids long. Trimming left V 0 bases short and J 4 bases short, with 7 bases between. The CDR3 region is CASSQDETYEQYF. The CDR3 region has the DNA TGTGCCAGCAGCCAAGACGAGACATACGAGCAGTACTTC.

The chain uses TRBV11-2 and TRBJ2-7; 7 nucleotides agree with TRBD1. The CDR3 contains 14 residues. The V segment lost 4 bases and the J segment 9 bases; nucleotides outside the gene matches: 12. Germline V CDR1 and CDR2: SGHAT, FQNNGV. The CDR3 DNA sequence: TGTGCCAGCAGCTCCGACAGGGAGTACGTAGGGCAGTACTTC. Translated: CASSSDREYVGQYF. The variable domain in full, completed from reference TRBV11-2 and TRBJ2-7, reads EAGVAQSPRYKIIEKRQSVAFWCNPISGHATLYWYQQILGQGPKLLIQFQNNGVVDDSQLPKDRFSAERLKGVDSTLKIQPAKLEDSAVYLCASSSDREYVGQYFGPGTRLTVT.

This rearrangement joins TRBV7-2 to TRBJ1-1; D remains ambiguous. Trimming removed 5 bases at V and 1 base at J, with 8 bases between. The CDR3 extends over 13 amino acids. The germline V gene has CDR1 SGHTA and CDR2 FQGNSA. The CDR3 bases are TGTGCCAGCAGCCTACGACAGAACACTGAAGCTTTCTTT. Its protein product is CASSLRQNTEAFF.

The chain recombines TRBV28 with TRBJ1-4, with a tentative D call TRBD1 (5 bases). Deletions cut 5 bases from V and 4 bases from J, with 14 bases between. The CDR3 spans 15 residues. Germline V CDR1 and CDR2: MDHEN, SYDVKM. The CDR3 protein is CASSKLTDYNEKLFF. The CDR3 nucleotides read TGTGCCAGCAGTAAATTGACAGATTATAATGAAAAACTGTTTTTT. The full variable domain, its missing parts supplied by reference TRBV28 and TRBJ1-4, is DVKVTQSSRYLVKRTGEKVFLECVQDMDHENMFWYRQDPGLGLRLIYFSYDVKMKEKGDIPEGYSVSREKKERFSLILESASTNQTSMYLCASSKLTDYNEKLFFGSGTQLSVL.

This chain joins TRBV12-3 or TRBV12-4 and TRBJ2-1, with a weak D call TRBD2 (6 bases). V lost 5 bases and J lost 5, with 10 bases in between. The CDR3 has 13 residues. The DNA for the CDR3 is TGTGCCAGCAGTATTAGCGGAAACAATGAGCAGTTCTTC. It yields the protein CASSISGNNEQFF.

This chain connects TRBV4-1 to TRBJ2-2; TRBD2 agrees at 7 bases. J was trimmed by 3 bases and V by 0 bases; bases with no gene match: 13. The CDR3 is 19 residues long. CDR1 MGHRA and CDR2 YSYEKL come from the germline V gene. CDR3 protein: CASSQEPLPSGSDTGELFF. In DNA, the CDR3 is TGCGCCAGCAGCCAAGAACCCCTTCCTAGCGGCTCTGACACCGGGGAGCTGTTTTTT.

This rearrangement joins TRBV7-2 to TRBJ2-5, with 8 bases fitting TRBD1. J lost 1 base, V lost 3 bases, and 4 bases had no gene match. There are 15 residues in the CDR3. The V gene's germline CDR1 is SGHTA and CDR2 FQGNSA. CDR3 sequence: CASSLVQGVQETQYF. As DNA, the CDR3 is TGTGCCAGCAGCTTGGTACAGGGGGTCCAAGAGACCCAGTACTTC.

This chain links TRBV6-5 with TRBJ2-1; the D is unclear. V lost 6 bases and J lost 0, with 12 bases in between. The germline CDR1 and CDR2 sequences are MNHEY and SVGAGI. CDR3 length: 15 residues. CDR3 nucleotide sequence: TGTGCCAGCAGAACCTCCAATAGCTCCTACAATGAGCAGTTCTTC. Translation gives CASRTSNSSYNEQFF.

This clone was detected only a few times. The gene calls are TRBV4-2 and TRBJ2-2; 7 nucleotides align to TRBD1. There are 16 residues in the CDR3. Germline CDR1 is LGHNA and CDR2 is YNFKEQ. The V gene end was trimmed by 3 bases and the J gene end by 1 base; junction bases not matched to a gene: 5. CDR3: CASSHPGQLNTGELFF. The CDR3 DNA follows: TGTGCCAGCAGCCACCCGGGACAGCTGAACACCGGGGAGCTGTTTTTT.

The chain recombines TRBV12-5 with TRBJ1-2, with D possibly matching TRBD1 (5 bases). The CDR3 loop spans 17 amino acids. Germline loops: CDR1 LGHNT, CDR2 FRNRAP. V was cut by 0 bases and J by 8 bases, with 22 bases left in between. The CDR3 is CASGLVLVGGTSIGYTF. CDR3 sequence (DNA): TGTGCTAGTGGTTTGGTACTTGTCGGGGGGACCTCTATCGGCTACACCTTC. The full variable domain, rest sourced from reference TRBV12-5 and TRBJ1-2, is DARVTQTPRHKVTEMGQEVTMRCQPILGHNTVFWYRQTMMQGLELLAYFRNRAPLDDSGMPKDRFSAEMPDATLATLKIQPSEPRDSAVYFCASGLVLVGGTSIGYTFGSGTRLTVV.

This chain links TRBV5-5 with TRBJ2-5, with 11 positions matching TRBD2. Trimming took 4 bases from V and 0 from J; bases not matched to a gene: 5. The CDR3 totals 16 residues. Germline values: CDR1 SGHKS, CDR2 YYEKEE (reference sequence). In DNA form, the CDR3 reads TGTGCCAGCAGCGGGATAGCGGGAGGGAACCAAGAGACCCAGTACTTC. This translates into CASSGIAGGNQETQYF.

The chain links TRBV7-2 to TRBJ2-7; 10 bases map to TRBD2. Germline-derived CDR1 and CDR2 are SGHTA and FQGNSA. This CDR3 has 15 residues. V shed 4 bases, J shed 3 bases, and the junction held 6 bases outside the gene matches. The CDR3: CASSSNSGRIYEQYF. The CDR3 DNA reads as TGTGCCAGCAGCTCTAATAGCGGGAGGATCTACGAGCAGTACTTC.

The rearrangement uses TRBV5-1 and TRBJ2-2; D is perhaps TRBD2 (6 bases). V shed 3 bases and J shed 1 base, with 13 bases lying between them. CDR1 is SGHRS and CDR2 is YFSETQ in the germline V gene. This CDR3 spans 16 amino acids. The DNA of the CDR3 is TGCGCCAGCAGCTCGTCTTTCGGGAGGAACACCGGGGAGCTGTTTTTT. Residues: CASSSSFGRNTGELFF.

This chain connects TRBV4-2 to TRBJ1-4; D is uncertain. V was cut by 0 bases and J by 0 bases, with 11 bases left in between. The V gene's germline CDR1 is LGHNA and CDR2 YNFKEQ. The CDR3 length is 17 residues. The CDR3 bases are TGTGCCAGCAGCCAAGATGTCACAGAAGCAACTAATGAAAAACTGTTTTTT. It encodes CASSQDVTEATNEKLFF.

This clone appeared a few times. The chain carries TRBV5-1 and TRBJ2-2, with a tentative D call TRBD2 (6 bases). CDR1 and CDR2 from the germline V gene are SGHRS and YFSETQ. This CDR3 has 15 amino acids. Trimming cost V 0 bases and J 6 bases, with 12 bases left between them. The CDR3 region has the DNA TGCGCCAGCAGCTTGGATGGAGGGCTGGCCGGGGAGCTGTTTTTT. This codes for CASSLDGGLAGELFF.

V gene TRBV20-1 combines with J gene TRBJ2-2, with D possibly TRBD2 on 5 matching bases. In germline, CDR1 is DFQATT, CDR2 SNEGSKA (reference sequence). The germline V and J ends were trimmed by 3 bases and 1 base, with 6 bases remaining between them. The CDR3 has 13 residues. The DNA of the CDR3 is TGCAGTGCTAGTCGGGGGAACACCGGGGAGCTGTTTTTT. It specifies CSASRGNTGELFF.

The rearrangement links TRBV27 to TRBJ2-5; D might be TRBD2 (6 bases). CDR3 length: 12 amino acids. In germline, CDR1 is MNHEY, CDR2 SMNVEV (reference sequence). Trimming removed 10 bases from V and 4 bases from J, with 13 bases in between. The CDR3 DNA reads as TGTGCCACCTCTCCCGGGGGAGAGACCCAGTACTTC. Encoded protein: CATSPGGETQYF.